The T cell receptor (beta chain) described here comes from a study of T cells after yellow fever vaccination. This clonotype turned up a few times. Its antigen is unknown. Whole-study findings and limits: Weaker, the secondary response peaked sooner, at day 5 versus 15.

A 5'RACE template-switching step, the method used to make TCR cDNA, added a universal primer site and UMIs. MiXCR, applied by TCRdb to the 5' RACE reads, yields one record per CDR3 protein. The repertoire holds around 360,000 distinct CDR3 sequences, with 9.5% to 13% as singletons. The CDR3 spans 13 residues. V lost 6 bases to trimming and J lost 6 bases, with 14 bases between them. This receptor was taken from a man aged 18 to 30 who received the YFV17D yellow fever vaccine. The chain recombines TRBV12-3 or TRBV12-4 with TRBJ1-1; possible D gene TRBD1, 5 bases. This specimen was PBMCs, taken on the day of the first yellow fever vaccination. CDR3 protein: CASSSDTGSEAFF. The DNA of the CDR3 is TGTGCCAGCAGCTCGGACACCGGGTCTGAAGCTTTCTTT.